This T cell receptor (beta chain) was captured in a study of T cells in Graves' hyperthyroidism and ophthalmopathy. Broader study findings: Within blood appeared most thyroid clonotypes that had expanded above 0.001.

Diagnostic decisions used clinical symptoms, serum thyroxine and TRAb, thyroid ultrasound and orbital computed tomography. A word on this clonotype: Its specificity is not known.

Amplification yielded TCR beta CDR3 regions, with RNA transcripts as the source. HTBI primers drove first-round RT-PCR of the TCR CDR3. TCRdb re-called the multiplex PCR reads through MiXCR, storing one row per CDR3 protein. The sample contains fewer than 800,000 distinct CDR3 sequences, about 15% of which appear only once. This CDR3 region has 15 residues. V was clipped by 3 bases and J by 1 base, with 10 bases between them. Germline CDR1 SGDLS, CDR2 YYNGEE. This sequence originates from a man aged 18 to 35 with Graves' hyperthyroidism. The sample comprised blood. V is TRBV9 and J is TRBJ2-2, with D tentatively TRBD1 (5 bases). CDR3 sequence: CASSAQGLNTGELFF. CDR3 coding DNA: TGTGCCAGCAGCGCTCAGGGATTGAACACCGGGGAGCTGTTTTTT.